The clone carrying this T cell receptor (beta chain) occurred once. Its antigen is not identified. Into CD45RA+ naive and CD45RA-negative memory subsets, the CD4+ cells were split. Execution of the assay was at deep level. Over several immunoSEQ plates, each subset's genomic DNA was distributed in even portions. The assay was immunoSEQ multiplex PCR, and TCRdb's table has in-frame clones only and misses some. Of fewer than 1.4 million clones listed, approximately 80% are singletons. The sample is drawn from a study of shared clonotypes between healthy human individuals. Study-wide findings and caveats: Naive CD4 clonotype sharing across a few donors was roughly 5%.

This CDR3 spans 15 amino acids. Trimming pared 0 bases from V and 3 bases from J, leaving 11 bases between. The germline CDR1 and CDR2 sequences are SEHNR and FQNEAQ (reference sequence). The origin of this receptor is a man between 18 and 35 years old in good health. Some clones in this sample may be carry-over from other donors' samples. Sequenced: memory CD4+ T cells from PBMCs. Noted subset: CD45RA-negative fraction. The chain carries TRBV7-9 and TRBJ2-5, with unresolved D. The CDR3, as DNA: TGTGCCAGCAGCTTAGCGTTTACCGGCGAAGAGACCCAGTACTTC. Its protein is CASSLAFTGEETQYF.